This T cell receptor (beta chain) originates from a study of control samples from healthy donors and cancer patients. TCRdb keeps only in-frame clones here, not all; method: immunoSEQ multiplex PCR. The table has 130,000 or so clones, roughly 88% seen once. The sequence came from a middle-aged man in good health. Sequenced sample: blood.

In DNA, the CDR3 is TGTGCCAGCAATCAATTTTTCACAGATACGCAGTATTTT. It encodes CASNQFFTDTQYF. The chain uses TRBV9 and TRBJ2-3; D ambiguous. CDR1 and CDR2 (germline): SGDLS, YYNGEE. The CDR3 has 13 residues. Trimming left V 6 bases short and J 2 bases short, with 10 bases between.